Listed here is a single T cell receptor beta chain. No antigen is known for it. The sorted conventional CD4+ T cells were CD25-low and CD127-high, with genomic DNA sequenced. The sample comes from a study of regulatory and conventional T cells in RAG deficiency. Study-level points and caveats: Patient subsets had shorter CDR3s; Omenn Treg-Tconv overlap exceeded 80%.

Germline CDR1 is SEHNR and CDR2 is FQNEAQ (reference sequence). Deletions cut 5 bases from V and 9 bases from J, with 13 bases between. The CDR3 has 12 residues. Sequenced by immunoSEQ multiplex PCR; TCRdb stores in-frame clones only, minus some. The sample includes under 35,000 clones, about three quarters of them seen just once. The same sample was also used in a study of regulatory T cells. That report notes: The PCR used 52 TRBV and 13 TRBJ primers.

The sequenced sample was CD4+ effector T cells sorted from blood. This chain joins TRBV7-9 and TRBJ1-2; the D gene is possibly TRBD1 (6 bases). The sequence was obtained from a human donor in good health. CDR3 nucleotide sequence: TGTGCCAGCAGCCGGGACACGGATCGCTACACCTTC. Its translation: CASSRDTDRYTF.